This T cell receptor (beta chain) comes out of a study of tumor-infiltrating lymphocytes in primary liver carcinoma (TCRdb year 2017). A note on the overall study: Hepatocellular carcinoma (four) or combined HCC and intrahepatic cholangiocarcinoma (one) was present in the five patients, who were three men and two women aged 30 to 69 years. Reproducibility between technical replicate repertoires was high, with correlation coefficients above 0.98 and mean shared-clone rates roughly 0.86. For each liver tumor, the study sampled five regions along with adjacent normal tissue and blood, and applied TCRbeta repertoire sequencing, expression microarrays and whole-exome sequencing. A total of approximately 35 specimens from 5 patients underwent TCRbeta repertoire sequencing, comprising 25 or so tumor regions, 5 adjacent noncancerous liver tissues and 5 peripheral blood samples. Each sample produced about 3.65 to 7.5 million productive TCRbeta reads, and read depth showed no significant difference between tissue types. To link TCRbeta repertoire diversity with the local molecular phenotype, the approximately 23 tumor region samples were profiled using Agilent mRNA microarrays. The tumors of the five patients were staged as T1-T3 N0M0, with maximum diameters ranging from about 4.2 to 10 cm. Paper-wide results and their limitations: Only the TCR beta chain was sequenced, which likely underestimates true repertoire diversity because unpaired alpha chains were not captured. Only roughly 7-24% of top clones appeared in all five regions of a tumor, which suggests that tumor-infiltrating T cells are spatially heterogeneous. With just 4 to 6 patients in the study, the authors point out that the findings should be validated in a larger study. A significantly larger repertoire fraction was made up by the top 250 clones in tumors than in blood (p = 0.039). Bulk unsorted samples precluded comparing CD4+ and CD8+ T cell repertoires. Repertoire overlap was higher between tumor regions (mean around 35%) than tumor-adjacent (approximately 17%) or tumor-blood (approximately 14%) pairs, consistent with antigen-driven expansion.

Without any cell sorting, total RNA and DNA were extracted together from about 20-30 mg of bulk tissue using the AllPrep DNA/RNA mini kit. Between late 2015 and 2016, five patients in China with histopathologically diagnosed primary liver carcinoma had surgical resection. Chronic HBV infection was present in the patients, and the patients were treatment-naive at sampling. Each tumor was sampled at five spatially separated regions: the tumor centre plus the superior, inferior, left-lateral and right-lateral poles. More than 75% viable tumor cells were found by histology in every tumor sample. Fresh tumor and adjacent tissue pieces were bisected, with one half stored in RNAlater at -80 degrees C and the other half sent for histology. Using a constant-region primer and ProtoScript II reverse transcriptase, TCRbeta-specific cDNA was reverse-transcribed from 400 to 550 ng total RNA. The TCRbeta libraries were prepared through three rounds of nested multiplex PCR following a slightly modified ARM-PCR procedure. Each of the first two PCR rounds ran for approximately 10 cycles using multiplex TRBV1-TRBV30 forward primers together with a Cbeta reverse primer. Sample barcodes and Illumina adapters were attached in a final 25-cycle PCR using Deep VentR polymerase. Before sequencing, amplicons of 200-500 bp were purified from gel using a QIAquick gel extraction kit. The TCRbeta amplicons were sequenced with 250-bp paired-end reads on an Illumina HiSeq 2500. In the original analysis: Quality trimming of reads was performed with Trimmomatic v0.33, and paired reads were merged with FLASH v1.2.11 so that full CDR3 sequences could be recovered. V, D and J germline segments were assigned to the rearranged TCRbeta sequences by MiGEC v1.2.1b. Clonotype statistics and Shannon-Wiener diversity indices were calculated with VDJtools v1.0.0. To reduce sampling bias, subsequent analyses other than the diversity analysis used only the 250 most abundant clonotypes in each sample. Clones were called with MiXCR by TCRdb after fastp trimmed the public reads at Q25, and only in-frame beta chains were retained. Each CDR3 protein gets just one entry, which takes the most common genes and DNA from the rows behind it. These V and J calls are TCRdb output, not the study's own analysis. Recorded for this sample are more than 95,000 distinct CDR3 sequences; 80% to 85% of them occurred a single time. The ten most abundant clones make up 15% to 20% of the sample.

The junction shows trimming of 10 bases on V and 4 bases on J, and the gene matches do not reach 14 bases of it. Sequences MNHEY (CDR1) and SVGEGT (CDR2) are obtained from the germline V gene. The CDR3 runs 15 amino acids, cysteine and phenylalanine included. Just CDR3 DNA is preserved here, 45 bases in frame from base 1. In regard to this clonotype: There is no known antigen for this receptor. Base qualities are not at hand, and no much larger clone is one base apart.

The clonotype originates from a man aged 35-49 years with primary liver carcinoma and hepatitis B virus infection. The rearrangement joined TRBV6-2 or TRBV6-3 to TRBJ2-5; 8 central bases correspond to TRBD2. The sequenced material came from liver tumor tissue from sampling region 3. Explained via the paper, the cell subset or site label denotes: tumor region T3, left-lateral pole. In nucleotide form, the sequence is TGTGCCAACAGCCCCATGCTAGCGGGCGGAGAGACCCAGTACTTC. Its translation reads: CANSPMLAGGETQYF.